The source of this T cell receptor (beta chain) is a study of cytomegalovirus exposure and HLA in healthy donors. The PCR was carried out with 60 Vbeta primers and 13 Jbeta primers. Clones were sequenced by immunoSEQ multiplex PCR, and TCRdb holds only the in-frame ones, with some missing. The profile covers some 140,000 clones, with about three quarters appearing a single time and roughly 4% taken by the ten largest. Germline CDR1 and CDR2: SNHLY and FYNNEI. V lost 6 bases to trimming and J lost 6 bases; unmatched junction nucleotides: 0. The CDR3 is 12 amino acids. Study-level points and caveats: It is likely that the observed cluster of highly shared sequence variants was a sequencing artifact.

Regarding this clone: What it binds is not known.

The chain uses TRBV2 and TRBJ1-1; 11 bases align to TRBD1. The sequence derives from a middle-aged woman in good health and CMV-seronegative. The specimen was PBMCs. The CDR3 DNA reads as TGTGCCAGCAGGGACAGGGGGCCTGAAGCTTTCTTT. Protein product: CASRDRGPEAFF.